This TCR beta chain is from a study of T cells in Graves' hyperthyroidism and ophthalmopathy. Findings and limits, study-wide: Before onset, by a median of around 6.1 months, the model predicted ophthalmopathy.

Those with hyperthyroidism were 18 to 65 years old, newly diagnosed, and ill for under 2 months. The PBMCs were sourced from fresh peripheral blood (approximately 9.6 ml). RNA transcripts were the template for amplifying TCR beta CDR3 regions. The HTBI set primed first-round TCR CDR3 RT-PCR. TCRdb ran MiXCR on the multiplex PCR reads and lists one entry per CDR3 protein. The sample has some 600,000 distinct CDR3 sequences, roughly 13% seen once. The CDR3 spans 16 residues. V shed 1 base and J 7 bases; nucleotides not matched to a gene: 10. In germline, CDR1 is LGHDT, CDR2 YNNKEL (reference sequence). This clonotype was seen more than once but under ten times. Its antigen is as yet unknown.

Sequencing input: blood. This sequence joins TRBV3-1 and TRBJ2-1; 7 nucleotides align to TRBD2. The sequence was collected from a woman in her twenties or thirties with Graves' hyperthyroidism that later progressed to Graves' ophthalmopathy. CDR3 in DNA: TGTGCCAGCAGCCAAGTAGGTGGTGCGGGAGTAAATGAGCAGTTCTTC. This encodes CASSQVGGAGVNEQFF.